The 15 T cell receptor beta chains below come from one sample, sequenced in a study of chemoradiotherapy in HPV16-positive cancers. Assay: immunoSEQ multiplex PCR; the TCRdb copy retains only in-frame clones and omits some. The table includes more than 15,000 clones, nearly 80% detected once. Sample collection was performed from a patient who underwent chemoradiotherapy. Source of these receptors: a human donor with HPV-associated anogenital cancer.

The gene calls are TRBV7-9 and TRBJ1-2; D gene uncertain. Germline CDR1 SEHNR, CDR2 FQNEAQ (reference sequence). The CDR3 consists of 16 residues. Trimming shortened V by 0 bases and J by 6 bases, and 17 bases separated the two germline ends. The CDR3 region is CASSLALPSIGDGYTF. Written as DNA, the CDR3 is TGTGCCAGCAGCTTAGCGTTGCCCTCCATCGGGGATGGCTACACCTTC. The full variable domain, its missing parts supplied by reference TRBV7-9 and TRBJ1-2, is DTGVSQNPRHKITKRGQNVTFRCDPISEHNRLYWYRQTLGQGPEFLTYFQNEAQLEKSRLLSDRFSAERPKGSFSTLEIQRTEQGDSAMYLCASSLALPSIGDGYTFGSGTRLTVV.

The table lists this clone with a few counts. The rearrangement uses TRBV11-2 and TRBJ1-1; D uncertain. Germline-derived CDR1 and CDR2 are SGHAT and FQNNGV. Deletions cut 1 base from V and 0 bases from J, with 3 bases between. The CDR3 has 13 amino acids. CDR3 in DNA: TGTGCCAGCAGCTTAGGGCTGAACACTGAAGCTTTCTTT. The encoded protein is CASSLGLNTEAFF.

V and J are TRBV6-4 and TRBJ2-1; 7 nucleotides match TRBD2. There are 16 residues in the CDR3. The junction had 4 bases not matched to a gene; V was cut back by 0 bases and J by 2 bases. From germline, CDR1 is MRHNA and CDR2 SNTAGT. DNA of the CDR3: TGTGCCAGCAGTGACTCCCCGGGGGGACCCTACAATGAGCAGTTCTTC. Translation: CASSDSPGGPYNEQFF.

This chain connects TRBV19 to TRBJ2-2; D possibly matches TRBD1 or TRBD2 (5 bases each). The CDR3 length is 14 residues. In germline, CDR1 is LNHDA, CDR2 SQIVND (reference sequence). Trimming cost V 7 bases and J 1 base, with 10 bases left between them. The CDR3 loop is CASKAGRNTGELFF. CDR3 DNA sequence: TGTGCCAGTAAGGCAGGGAGGAACACCGGGGAGCTGTTTTTT. The full variable domain, completed using reference TRBV19 and TRBJ2-2, is DGGITQSPKYLFRKEGQNVTLSCEQNLNHDAMYWYRQDPGQGLRLIYYSQIVNDFQKGDIAEGYSVSREKKESFPLTVTSAQKNPTAFYLCASKAGRNTGELFFGEGSRLTVL.

The J gene is TRBJ1-2, the V gene TRBV19; D uncertain. CDR1 LNHDA and CDR2 SQIVND come from the germline V gene (reference sequence). The CDR3 loop spans 15 amino acids. The germline V and J ends were trimmed by 2 bases and 0 bases, with 10 bases remaining between them. The CDR3 spells CASSIRWAANYGYTF. CDR3 nucleotides: TGTGCCAGTAGTATAAGGTGGGCAGCTAACTATGGCTACACCTTC.

V usage is TRBV2 and J usage is TRBJ1-1, with D uncertain. The CDR3 loop spans 13 amino acids. Trimming took 5 bases from V and 4 from J, leaving 11 bases between them. Germline V gene lookup returns CDR1 SNHLY and CDR2 FYNNEI. This chain's CDR3 is CASSKTSGTEAFF. The CDR3 DNA reads TGTGCCAGCAGTAAAACTTCTGGCACTGAAGCTTTCTTT.

The chain couples TRBV7-9 to TRBJ1-2; D not resolved. Deletions cut 6 bases from V and 8 bases from J, with 10 bases between. CDR3 size: 11 residues. Looked up from germline, CDR1 is SEHNR and CDR2 is FQNEAQ (reference sequence). Here the CDR3 reads CASRNEGGYTF. The CDR3 bases are TGTGCCAGCAGAAACGAAGGCGGCTACACCTTC. Complete variable domain (other parts from reference TRBV7-9 and TRBJ1-2): DTGVSQNPRHKITKRGQNVTFRCDPISEHNRLYWYRQTLGQGPEFLTYFQNEAQLEKSRLLSDRFSAERPKGSFSTLEIQRTEQGDSAMYLCASRNEGGYTFGSGTRLTVV.

The rearrangement links TRBV4-2 to TRBJ1-2, with unresolved D. CDR1 and CDR2 from the germline V gene are LGHNA and YNFKEQ. This CDR3 region has 15 residues. V dropped 4 bases and J dropped 1 base, with 13 bases sitting between them. The CDR3 here is CASSRNSQLNYGYTF. The CDR3 bases are TGTGCCAGCAGCCGAAACTCACAACTTAACTATGGCTACACCTTC.

The chain links TRBV15 to TRBJ2-7; no reliable D call. The CDR3 sequence is 13 residues long. Trimming shortened V by 0 bases and J by 1 base, and 4 bases separated the two germline ends. CDR1 and CDR2 from the germline V gene are LNHNV and YYDKDF (reference sequence). The CDR3 protein is CATSRDRSYEQYF. The CDR3 DNA follows: TGTGCCACCAGCAGAGACAGATCCTACGAGCAGTACTTC.

The chain links TRBV28 to TRBJ2-7, with TRBD1 matching over 9 bases. The CDR3 has 16 residues. Germline V gene sequence: CDR1 MDHEN, CDR2 SYDVKM. The V segment lost 7 bases and the J segment 6 bases; nucleotides outside the gene matches: 16. CDR3 in amino acids: CASIPNPGQGSSEQYF. The DNA of the CDR3 is TGTGCCAGCATTCCTAATCCGGGACAGGGATCTAGCGAGCAGTACTTC.

V and J are TRBV4-3 and TRBJ1-3; 9 bases line up with TRBD1. This CDR3 has 14 residues. V lost 4 bases, J lost 2 bases, and 0 bases stayed unmatched. In germline, CDR1 is LGHNA, CDR2 YSLEER. The CDR3 reads CASSRTGAGNTIYF. The CDR3 nucleotides are TGCGCCAGCAGCCGGACAGGGGCTGGAAACACCATATATTTT.

This clone was seen only once. This chain links TRBV4-3 with TRBJ2-3, with D unresolved. This CDR3 has 16 residues. CDR1 and CDR2 from the germline V gene are LGHNA and YSLEER. The germline V and J ends were trimmed by 0 bases and 1 base, with 11 bases remaining between them. The CDR3 loop reads CASSQERRFRTDTQYF. In nucleotides, the CDR3 is TGCGCCAGCAGCCAAGAAAGGCGGTTCCGCACAGATACGCAGTATTTT.

The chain uses TRBV5-1 and TRBJ2-1; D possibly corresponds to TRBD2 (5 bases). Germline V gene data show CDR1 as SGHRS and CDR2 as YFSETQ. V was cut by 1 base and J by 15 bases, with 17 bases left in between. CDR3 length: 13 residues. The chain's CDR3 is CASSLLTASGWFF. The CDR3 DNA reads as TGCGCCAGCAGCTTGTTAACGGCCTCGGGATGGTTCTTC.

The chain employs TRBV28 and TRBJ2-4; possibly TRBD1 for D (6 bases). V lost 4 bases and J 9 bases, leaving 19 bases between the germline ends. The CDR3 is made up of 15 amino acids. The germline V gene encodes CDR1 MDHEN and CDR2 SYDVKM. In nucleotides, the CDR3 is TGTGCCAGCAGTTCCCCCGGGCAACTAGGGGGCATTCAGTACTTC. Residues: CASSSPGQLGGIQYF. The full variable domain, rest sourced from reference TRBV28 and TRBJ2-4, is DVKVTQSSRYLVKRTGEKVFLECVQDMDHENMFWYRQDPGLGLRLIYFSYDVKMKEKGDIPEGYSVSREKKERFSLILESASTNQTSMYLCASSSPGQLGGIQYFGAGTRLSVL.

This clone was seen just once. The chain uses TRBV5-1 and TRBJ2-3; D not certain. V shed 4 bases and J shed 1 base, with 22 bases lying between them. CDR1 and CDR2 (germline): SGHRS, YFSETQ. The CDR3 runs 18 residues. This CDR3 is CASSLSSGPQARTDTQYF. The DNA of the CDR3 is TGCGCCAGCAGCCTCAGCTCCGGGCCCCAGGCCCGCACAGATACGCAGTATTTT. Looking up the rest from reference TRBV5-1 and TRBJ2-3 gives the full variable domain: KAGVTQTPRYLIKTRGQQVTLSCSPISGHRSVSWYQQTPGQGLQFLFEYFSETQRNKGNFPGRFSGRQFSNSRSEMNVSTLELGDSALYLCASSLSSGPQARTDTQYFGPGTRLTVL.